There are many counts of the clone carrying this TCR beta chain. Time point described: longitudinal time-point 3. By 5'RACE with 10-nucleotide random UMIs, the cDNA was made. MiXCR, applied by TCRdb to the 5' RACE reads, yields one record per CDR3 protein. The table includes fewer than 55,000 distinct CDR3 sequences, over 9.5% detected once. This specimen belongs to a study of neurological immune-mediated disorders. The ends were cut back, 4 bases at V and 10 bases at J, with 15 bases in the middle. The CDR3 sequence is 13 residues long. CDR1 and CDR2 from the germline V gene are SGHKS and YYEKEE (reference sequence).

The chain uses TRBV5-5 and TRBJ2-1; D ambiguous. Sequencing input: PBMCs. The TCR comes from a male donor with HTLV-1-associated myelopathy (HAM/TSP). The CDR3 nucleotides read TGTGCCAGCAGCCCCACCTCTCTCGGGGAGCAGTTCTTC. Protein sequence: CASSPTSLGEQFF.